The 32 T cell receptor beta chains below all came from one sample that was sequenced in a study of blood T cell repertoires in COVID-19 (dated by TCRdb to the early 2020s). The library came from the immunoSEQ multiplex PCR assay. TCRdb re-hosts the immuneACCESS table, in-frame sequences only. Its copies lack some clones; in the studies checked, an unresolved V gene accounts for under half of them, and the cause for the rest is not known. The sample contains tens of thousands of clones, over 80% of them found a single time. The top ten hold less than 8% of the sample. The material sequenced was peripheral blood. These receptors were taken from a man between 60 and 70 years old with active COVID-19.

V gene TRBV27 combines with J gene TRBJ1-5; possible D gene TRBD1, 5 bases. Germline V CDR1 and CDR2: MNHEY, SMNVEV (reference sequence). The CDR3 consists of 14 residues. V was cut by 3 bases and J by 7 bases, with 13 bases left in between. The CDR3 coding sequence is TGTGCCAGCAGTTTGGGGGGTTGGGGCCAGCCCCAGCATTTT. This encodes CASSLGGWGQPQHF.

The gene calls are TRBV30 and TRBJ1-1, with no clear D. V lost 5 bases, J lost 0 bases, and 7 bases lay in between. In germline, CDR1 is GTSNPN, CDR2 SVGIG (reference sequence). This CDR3 spans 12 amino acids. The CDR3 here is CAWDTLNTEAFF. In DNA form, the CDR3 reads TGTGCCTGGGACACCCTGAACACTGAAGCTTTCTTT.

The chain has TRBV7-2 and TRBJ2-7; 9 bases match TRBD2. Trimming removed 5 bases from V and 4 bases from J; junction bases left unmatched: 12. The CDR3 spans 16 residues. Germline CDR1 and CDR2: SGHTA and FQGNSA. The CDR3 coding sequence is TGTGCCAGCAGCCCCACAGCGGGGGGTTTTAATTACGAGCAGTACTTC. Its protein is CASSPTAGGFNYEQYF.

In its sample, this clone was seen a few times. The CDR3 DNA is TGTGCCAGCAGCTCTAAACAGGGCTTAGGGGGCTACACCTTC. Residues: CASSSKQGLGGYTF. This chain connects TRBV7-9 to TRBJ1-2; possibly TRBD1 for D (6 bases). This CDR3 contains 14 residues. The V end lost 4 bases, the J end lost 8 bases, and 17 bases lay between the germline ends. The V gene's germline CDR1 is SEHNR and CDR2 FQNEAQ (reference sequence).

This chain joins TRBV28 and TRBJ2-7; maybe TRBD1 (6 bases). Per germline, CDR1 MDHEN and CDR2 SYDVKM. The CDR3 has 16 amino acids. Trimming left V 6 bases short and J 4 bases short, with 22 bases between. CDR3 amino acids: CASSHPPPGALYEQYF. The DNA for the CDR3 is TGTGCCAGCAGCCATCCTCCCCCAGGGGCGCTTTACGAGCAGTACTTC.

CDR3 bases: TGCAGCGTTAGGTGGAGGTCCACTAATGAAAAACTGTTTTTT. Amino acids: CSVRWRSTNEKLFF. This chain connects TRBV29-1 to TRBJ1-4, with D unresolved. The CDR3 runs to 14 residues. V was clipped by 5 bases and J by 2 bases, with 12 bases between them. CDR1 is SQVTM and CDR2 is ANQGSEA in the germline V gene.

The V call is TRBV4-2, the J call TRBJ2-7; 13 bases match TRBD2. Germline CDR1 reads LGHNA; CDR2 reads YNFKEQ. Trimming cost V 1 base and J 1 base; bases outside gene matches: 4. The CDR3 contains 17 residues. The CDR3, as DNA: TGTGCCAGCAGCCAAGGGACTAGCGGGAGAATTTCCTACGAGCAGTACTTC. Encoded protein: CASSQGTSGRISYEQYF.

The chain joins TRBV5-4 to TRBJ2-1, with 9 nucleotides matching TRBD1. V lost 2 bases and J lost 7; bases outside the gene matches: 7. The germline V gene has CDR1 SGHNT and CDR2 YYREEE (reference sequence). The CDR3 is 15 residues long. The CDR3 here is CASSFEGQGYNEQFF. Here the CDR3 DNA reads TGTGCCAGCAGCTTCGAGGGACAGGGATATAATGAGCAGTTCTTC.

The gene calls are TRBV27 and TRBJ2-7; 10 nucleotides line up with TRBD2. V gave up 1 base and J gave up 5 bases; unmatched junction bases: 8. This CDR3 has 16 amino acids. Germline CDR1 is MNHEY and CDR2 is SMNVEV (reference sequence). The CDR3 DNA reads TGTGCCAGCAGTTTATATCGGACTAGCGGAGGAGACGAGCAGTACTTC. Its translation is CASSLYRTSGGDEQYF.

The chain couples TRBV6-6 to TRBJ2-3, with a possible D match to TRBD2 (6 bases). CDR3 size: 16 residues. V was cut by 6 bases and J by 2 bases, with 18 bases left in between. Per germline, CDR1 MNHNY and CDR2 SVGAGI (reference sequence). CDR3 residues: CASSPSVAEITDTQYF. CDR3 coding DNA: TGTGCCAGCAGCCCTAGCGTAGCGGAGATCACAGATACGCAGTATTTT.

This clone counts as large (0.1 to 1%). This chain uses TRBV14 with TRBJ1-2; 7 bases line up with TRBD1. Germline V gives CDR1 SGHDN, CDR2 FVKESK. V dropped 3 bases and J dropped 7; count of bases not matched to a gene: 5. There are 13 residues in the CDR3. This CDR3 reads CASSQDRNGGYTF. The CDR3 nucleotides are TGTGCCAGCAGCCAGGACAGGAACGGTGGCTACACCTTC. Filled out from reference TRBV14 and TRBJ1-2, the complete variable domain reads EAGVTQFPSHSVIEKGQTVTLRCDPISGHDNLYWYRRVMGKEIKFLLHFVKESKQDESGMPNNRFLAERTGGTYSTLKVQPAELEDSGVYFCASSQDRNGGYTFGSGTRLTVV.

Points on this clone: An end of the junction does not agree with germline; a read error may underlie this. V and J are TRBV7-7 and TRBJ2-1, with TRBD1 identical over 12 bases. CDR1 and CDR2 from the germline V gene are SSHAT and FNYEAQ (reference sequence). This CDR3 is built from 15 residues. The CDR3 region has the DNA TGTGCTAGCAGCCCGGCGGGACAGGGGGCTAGTGAGCAGTTCTTC. Its protein is CASSPAGQGASEQFF.

V is TRBV5-5 and J is TRBJ2-5; TRBD2 matches at 10 bases. CDR3 length equals 15 residues. Germline lookup yields CDR1 SGHKS and CDR2 YYEKEE (reference sequence). The V segment lost 0 bases and the J segment 3 bases; nucleotides outside the gene matches: 2. The CDR3 DNA reads as TGTGCCAGCAGCTTGGTGCTAGCGGGGGAAGAGACCCAGTACTTC. Translating gives CASSLVLAGEETQYF.

This clone appeared a single time. CDR3 residues: CASSFQGRYEQYF. The CDR3 DNA sequence: TGTGCCAGCAGTTTTCAGGGAAGGTACGAGCAGTACTTC. The chain employs TRBV27 and TRBJ2-7, with D possibly being TRBD1 (5 bases). CDR1 MNHEY and CDR2 SMNVEV come from the germline V gene (reference sequence). V was shortened by 3 bases and J by 4 bases, with 10 bases between the two germline ends. The CDR3 sequence is 13 residues long.

The genes are TRBV7-9 and TRBJ2-6, with 11 positions matching TRBD2. Germline V gene data show CDR1 as SEHNR and CDR2 as FQNEAQ (reference sequence). The length of the CDR3 is 17 residues. V gave up 5 bases and J gave up 2 bases; unmatched junction bases: 5. CDR3 sequence (DNA): TGTGCCAGCAGCGTTAGCGGGAGGGCCGCTGGGGCCAACGTCCTGACTTTC. Translating gives CASSVSGRAAGANVLTF.

The chain carries TRBV12-3 or TRBV12-4 and TRBJ1-2, with 7 positions matching TRBD1. This CDR3 spans 13 amino acids. J was trimmed by 4 bases and V by 3 bases; bases with no gene match: 2. DNA for the CDR3: TGTGCCAGCAGTTTCCGACAGGGCTATGGCTACACCTTC. Its protein product is CASSFRQGYGYTF.

The V and J genes are TRBV24-1 and TRBJ2-7; no clear D. Germline CDR1 reads KGHDR; CDR2 reads SFDVKD. Trimming removed 4 bases from V and 2 bases from J, with 14 bases in between. This CDR3 comprises 15 residues. The CDR3 DNA reads TGTGCCACCAGTGACAGTACATTAACTACCTACGAGCAGTACTTC. Its translation is CATSDSTLTTYEQYF.

The gene calls are TRBV7-6 and TRBJ1-1; 10 bases align to TRBD1. This CDR3 has 15 amino acids. With 5 bases clipped from V and 7 bases from J, the junction kept 10 bases outside the gene matches. CDR1 is SGHVS and CDR2 is FNYEAQ in the germline V gene. The CDR3 loop reads CASSQRDRGAYEAFF. CDR3 DNA: TGTGCCAGCAGCCAGCGGGACAGGGGAGCCTATGAAGCTTTCTTT.

The rearrangement uses TRBV3-1 (or the pseudogene TRBV3-2) and TRBJ2-7; TRBD2 aligns across 14 bases. With 3 bases clipped from V and 7 bases from J, the junction kept 5 bases outside the gene matches. Germline-derived CDR1 and CDR2 are LGHDT and YNNKEL (reference sequence). CDR3 length equals 15 residues. CDR3 region: CASSHRTSGGTEQYF. CDR3 bases: TGTGCCAGCAGCCACCGGACTAGCGGGGGGACAGAGCAGTACTTC.

This clone was observed a handful of times. J is TRBJ2-6 and V is TRBV4-1; possible D gene TRBD1, 6 bases. Trimming removed 6 bases at V and 2 bases at J, with 11 bases between. Germline values: CDR1 MGHRA, CDR2 YSYEKL. There are 15 residues in the CDR3. CDR3 residues: CASSQQGTGANVLTF. The CDR3 DNA reads TGCGCCAGCAGTCAACAGGGAACTGGGGCCAACGTCCTGACTTTC.

This clone appeared once. The gene calls are TRBV15 and TRBJ2-4, with 7 bases lining up with TRBD1. Germline V gives CDR1 LNHNV, CDR2 YYDKDF (reference sequence). The CDR3 has 13 residues. The V segment lost 2 bases and the J segment 14 bases; nucleotides outside the gene matches: 9. This CDR3 reads CATSRRAGQEEYF. CDR3 nucleotides: TGTGCCACCAGCAGACGTGCAGGACAGGAGGAGTACTTC.

The V call is TRBV5-1, the J call TRBJ2-5, with 9 bases that match TRBD2. Germline CDR1 reads SGHRS; CDR2 reads YFSETQ. The CDR3 sequence is 16 residues long. V shed 4 bases and J 0 bases; nucleotides not matched to a gene: 7. CDR3 sequence (DNA): TGCGCCAGCAGCCCCTCAGCGGGGGGTAACCAAGAGACCCAGTACTTC. Protein: CASSPSAGGNQETQYF.

The V gene is TRBV6-5, the J gene TRBJ2-3; tentatively, D is TRBD1 (6 bases). The CDR3 consists of 14 residues. CDR1 MNHEY and CDR2 SVGAGI come from the germline V gene. V dropped 6 bases and J dropped 5 bases, with 15 bases sitting between them. The CDR3 DNA follows: TGTGCCAGCAGGCTTGGGGGCCCTGGAGATACGCAGTATTTT. Translation: CASRLGGPGDTQYF.

The chain is built from TRBV7-2 and TRBJ2-3; D possibly corresponds to TRBD2 (5 bases). The CDR3 runs 15 residues. Germline lookup yields CDR1 SGHTA and CDR2 FQGNSA. The V end was cut by 4 bases, the J end by 5 bases, with 16 bases between. CDR3 DNA sequence: TGTGCCAGCAGCTCAGACAACAACCGGGGAGATACGCAGTATTTT. Encoded protein: CASSSDNNRGDTQYF.

The chain links TRBV28 to TRBJ2-3, with 8 nucleotides matching TRBD2. The CDR3 has 15 amino acids. CDR1 and CDR2 from the germline V gene are MDHEN and SYDVKM. V lost 6 bases to trimming and J lost 4 bases; unmatched junction nucleotides: 9. The CDR3 nucleotides are TGTGCCAGCAGGAGAGCGGGGGTCGGGGCAGATACGCAGTATTTT. Its protein is CASRRAGVGADTQYF.

This clone was detected once. The chain has TRBV9 and TRBJ1-2; a weak D match, TRBD1 (6 bases). Trimming stripped 6 bases from V and 10 bases from J, with 19 bases between. The CDR3 has 13 amino acids. Germline V gene sequence: CDR1 SGDLS, CDR2 YYNGEE. This CDR3 reads CASNQGQSHDYTF. The CDR3 region has the DNA TGTGCCAGCAACCAAGGACAGTCTCACGACTACACCTTC.

There are a few counts of this clone. The gene calls are TRBV6-5 and TRBJ2-7; D is perhaps TRBD1 (8 bases). Between the trimmed V and J ends, which lost 6 bases and 12 bases, there was a span of 18 bases. Germline lookup yields CDR1 MNHEY and CDR2 SVGAGI. There are 12 residues in the CDR3. The CDR3 reads CASRGGGTGWYF. CDR3 sequence (DNA): TGTGCCAGCAGAGGGGGAGGGACAGGATGGTACTTC.

V and J are TRBV9 and TRBJ2-7; 8 bases map to TRBD1. Unmatched junction bases numbered 3, after V lost 0 bases and J lost 1 base. CDR1 is SGDLS, CDR2 YYNGEE, per germline. This CDR3 contains 15 residues. CDR3 sequence (DNA): TGTGCCAGCAGCGTAGGCGGACAGGGTTCCTACGAGCAGTACTTC. Amino acid sequence: CASSVGGQGSYEQYF. The entire variable domain, with the rest obtained from reference TRBV9 and TRBJ2-7, is as follows: DSGVTQTPKHLITATGQRVTLRCSPRSGDLSVYWYQQSLDQGLQFLIQYYNGEERAKGNILERFSAQQFPDLHSELNLSSLELGDSALYFCASSVGGQGSYEQYFGPGTRLTVT.

The chain has TRBV19 and TRBJ1-5; D may be TRBD1 (5 bases). In germline, CDR1 is LNHDA, CDR2 SQIVND (reference sequence). The CDR3 extends over 14 amino acids. V lost 0 bases to trimming and J lost 9 bases, with 12 bases between them. DNA for the CDR3: TGTGCCAGTAGTATAGATCACCAGGGCCGGCCCCAGCATTTT. Protein product: CASSIDHQGRPQHF.

This clone was seen just once. CDR3 DNA: TGCGCCAGCAGCCAAGTCCCTCTAGCGGGAGGTAACAATGAGCAGTTCTTC. It specifies CASSQVPLAGGNNEQFF. The V call is TRBV4-1, the J call TRBJ2-1, with 11 nucleotides matching TRBD2. The CDR3 length is 17 residues. After removal of 1 base from V and 5 bases from J, the junction contained 7 bases not matched to a gene. Per the germline V gene, CDR1 is MGHRA and CDR2 is YSYEKL.

This clone was detected only a few times. The chain is built from TRBV18 and TRBJ1-5; no firm D call. The V gene lost 2 bases and the J gene lost 1 base, with 12 bases spanning the gap. Germline assignment: CDR1 KGHSH and CDR2 LQKENI. This CDR3 is 16 amino acids long. The CDR3 reads CASSPESPRSNQPQHF. CDR3 coding DNA: TGTGCCAGCTCACCAGAAAGTCCCAGGAGCAATCAGCCCCAGCATTTT.

The chain recombines TRBV28 with TRBJ1-1; D is possibly TRBD1 (6 bases). Germline loops: CDR1 MDHEN, CDR2 SYDVKM. With 6 bases removed from V and 4 bases from J, the gap between germline ends came to 15 bases. The CDR3 loop spans 14 amino acids. The chain's CDR3 is CASRNRVMVTEAFF. The CDR3, as DNA: TGTGCCAGCAGGAACAGGGTAATGGTCACTGAAGCTTTCTTT.